This T cell receptor (beta chain) was sequenced during a study of blood T cell repertoires in COVID-19. Whole-study context: From the United States, Italy and Spain came samples of acute and convalescent COVID-19. PBMCs, B-cell-depleted T cells, or T cells were the source of the cDNA or gDNA that made up the material.

This CDR3 has 15 residues. V gave up 4 bases and J gave up 2 bases; unmatched junction bases: 11. Germline V CDR1 and CDR2: GTSNPN, SVGIG (reference sequence). Per the original data handling: How many nucleated cells were present was estimated from reference gene primer amplification. Measured with immunoSEQ multiplex PCR; TCRdb has only the in-frame clones, and not every one. V and J calls and clone size follow that table, whereas D and trimming were derived from the DNA. The sample gives 200,000 to 250,000 clones, less than 90% of which show up once; 1.9% is in the top ten. This TCR was sampled from a man in his forties with active or convalescent COVID-19. V and J are TRBV30 and TRBJ2-7; 7 nucleotides line up with TRBD2. The sample consisted of peripheral blood. DNA for the CDR3: TGTGCCTGGAAACTGAAAGGGAGGGCTCCCTACGAGCAGTACTTC. It codes for CAWKLKGRAPYEQYF.